This note documents a single T cell receptor (beta chain) sequence. What it binds is not known. The sample is drawn from a study of T cell clonotyping in hematopoietic cell transplantation. General observations from the study: At the given depth, recipient repertoires were over 95% de novo clonotypes.

The data were produced by immunoSEQ multiplex PCR, yet TCRdb's version contains in-frame clones alone and is incomplete. The sample yields tens of thousands of clones, 75% to 90% seen once. Trimming at V came to 1 base and at J to 8 bases, leaving 5 bases not matched to a gene. This CDR3 comprises 15 residues. Per germline, CDR1 SGHTA and CDR2 FQGNSA. Stated time point: recipient sample about 28 days before transplant, after cytoreduction. The source material was peripheral blood mononuclear cells, sampled before stem cell transplant. The gene calls are TRBV7-2 and TRBJ2-1; 10 bases are shared with TRBD2. The receptor was derived from a man in his 60s with acute myeloid leukemia. Some clones in this sample may be carry-over from other donors' samples. The CDR3 here is CASSLGAGGRDEQFF. The CDR3 DNA reads TGTGCCAGCAGCTTAGGAGCGGGGGGGCGGGATGAGCAGTTCTTC.